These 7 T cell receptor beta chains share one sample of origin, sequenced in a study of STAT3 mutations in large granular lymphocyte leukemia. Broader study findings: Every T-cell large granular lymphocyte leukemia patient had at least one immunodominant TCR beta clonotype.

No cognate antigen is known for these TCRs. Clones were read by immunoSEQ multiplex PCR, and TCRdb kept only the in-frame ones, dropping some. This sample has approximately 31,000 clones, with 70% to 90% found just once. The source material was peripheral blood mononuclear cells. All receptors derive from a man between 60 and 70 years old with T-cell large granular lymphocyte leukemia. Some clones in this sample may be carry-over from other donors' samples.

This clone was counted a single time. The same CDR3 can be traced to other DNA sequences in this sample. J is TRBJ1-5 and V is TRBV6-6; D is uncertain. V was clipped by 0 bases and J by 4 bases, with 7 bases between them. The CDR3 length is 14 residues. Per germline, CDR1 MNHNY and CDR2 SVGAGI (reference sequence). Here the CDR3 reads CASSYSTRNQPQHF. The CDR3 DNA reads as TGTGCCAGCAGTTACTCAACCAGAAATCAGCCCCAGCATTTT.

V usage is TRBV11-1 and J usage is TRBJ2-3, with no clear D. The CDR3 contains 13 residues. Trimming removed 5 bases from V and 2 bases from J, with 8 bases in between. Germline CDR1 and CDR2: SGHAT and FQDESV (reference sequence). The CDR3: CASSPVVTDTQYF. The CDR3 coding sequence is TGTGCCAGCAGCCCGGTCGTCACAGATACGCAGTATTTT.

This CDR3 is CASSPKGGGETQYF. CDR3 in DNA: TGTGCCAGCTCTCCGAAGGGAGGGGGAGAGACCCAGTACTTC. The V gene is TRBV18, the J gene TRBJ2-5; perhaps TRBD2 as D (7 bases). CDR1 is KGHSH, CDR2 LQKENI, per germline. The CDR3 contains 14 residues. V dropped 6 bases and J dropped 4 bases, with 15 bases sitting between them.

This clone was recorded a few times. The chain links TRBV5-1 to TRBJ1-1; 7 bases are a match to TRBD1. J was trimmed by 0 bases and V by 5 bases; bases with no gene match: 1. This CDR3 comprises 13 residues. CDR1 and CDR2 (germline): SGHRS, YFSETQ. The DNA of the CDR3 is TGCGCCAGCAGAACAGGGGTGAACACTGAAGCTTTCTTT. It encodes CASRTGVNTEAFF.

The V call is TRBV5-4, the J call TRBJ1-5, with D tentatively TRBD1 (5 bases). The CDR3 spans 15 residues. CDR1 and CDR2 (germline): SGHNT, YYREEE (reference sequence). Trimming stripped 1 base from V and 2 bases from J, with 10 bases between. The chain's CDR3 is CASSLMGRGNQPQHF. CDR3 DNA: TGTGCCAGCAGCTTGATGGGCAGGGGCAATCAGCCCCAGCATTTT.

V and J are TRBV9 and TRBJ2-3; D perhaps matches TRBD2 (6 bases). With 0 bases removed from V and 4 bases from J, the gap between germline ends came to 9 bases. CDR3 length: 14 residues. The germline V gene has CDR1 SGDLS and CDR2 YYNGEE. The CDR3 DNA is TGTGCCAGCAGCGTAGCCGGGAGTGCAGATACGCAGTATTTT. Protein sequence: CASSVAGSADTQYF.

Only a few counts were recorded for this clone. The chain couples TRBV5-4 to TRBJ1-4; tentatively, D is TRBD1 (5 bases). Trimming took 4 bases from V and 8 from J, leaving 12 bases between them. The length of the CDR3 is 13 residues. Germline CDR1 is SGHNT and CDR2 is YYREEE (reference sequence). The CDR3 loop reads CASSQVEGEKLFF. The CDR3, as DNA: TGTGCCAGCAGCCAGGTGGAGGGGGAAAAACTGTTTTTT.